Below, 13 T cell receptor beta chains from the same sample are listed, as sequenced in a study of shared clonotypes between healthy human individuals (dated by TCRdb to between 2020 and 2021). The protocol used for the library was the immunoSEQ multiplex PCR assay. TCRdb carries this immuneACCESS record with in-frame sequences only. Its versions omit some clonotypes, under half of them owing to an unresolved V gene in the studies checked, with the rest unexplained. The sample profile shows about 480,000 clones; about 80% of them were found once. The leading ten clones occupy roughly an eighth of the sample. Source material: PBMCs. These receptors were collected from a woman aged 35 to 49 in good health. Some clones in this sample may be carry-over from other donors' samples.

This clone was found once. The CDR3 sequence: CASSPSGSDIQYF. The CDR3 bases are TGTGCCAGCAGCCCTAGCGGGAGTGACATTCAGTACTTC. The J gene is TRBJ2-4, the V gene TRBV11-3; 10 bases agree with TRBD2. Germline V gene sequence: CDR1 SGHNT, CDR2 YENEEA. This CDR3 has 13 residues. With 5 bases clipped from V and 8 bases from J, the junction kept 3 bases outside the gene matches.

The chain recombines TRBV4-1 with TRBJ2-1; no clear D. The V end lost 2 bases, the J end lost 4 bases, and 21 bases lay between the germline ends. Germline CDR1 MGHRA, CDR2 YSYEKL. This CDR3 comprises 18 residues. This CDR3 is CASSQHSGVATVYNEQFF. CDR3 sequence (DNA): TGCGCCAGCAGCCAACATTCGGGCGTAGCTACAGTGTACAATGAGCAGTTCTTC.

The gene calls are TRBV2 and TRBJ1-6; D not certain. This CDR3 region has 13 residues. Germline V gene lookup returns CDR1 SNHLY and CDR2 FYNNEI. V shed 1 base and J shed 8 bases, with 6 bases lying between them. The CDR3 coding sequence is TGTGCCAGCAGTGAAGTCCCGGATTCACCCCTCCACTTT. Residues: CASSEVPDSPLHF.

This clone was recorded once. CDR3 in DNA: TGTGCCAGTAGTATCCCGACAGGGTACACCGGGGAGCTGTTTTTT. This sequence encodes CASSIPTGYTGELFF. V is TRBV19 and J is TRBJ2-2; 7 nucleotides match TRBD1. The CDR3 extends over 15 amino acids. Unmatched junction bases numbered 4, after V lost 3 bases and J lost 3 bases. Germline lookup yields CDR1 LNHDA and CDR2 SQIVND (reference sequence).

The chain uses TRBV7-9 and TRBJ2-2; D not resolved. Germline V CDR1 and CDR2: SEHNR, FQNEAQ (reference sequence). This CDR3 is 13 amino acids long. Trimming shortened V by 5 bases and J by 5 bases, and 9 bases separated the two germline ends. This CDR3 is CASSATVTGELFF. CDR3 in DNA: TGTGCCAGCAGCGCCACAGTGACCGGGGAGCTGTTTTTT. Complete variable domain (other parts from reference TRBV7-9 and TRBJ2-2): DTGVSQNPRHKITKRGQNVTFRCDPISEHNRLYWYRQTLGQGPEFLTYFQNEAQLEKSRLLSDRFSAERPKGSFSTLEIQRTEQGDSAMYLCASSATVTGELFFGEGSRLTVL.

This sequence joins TRBV6-1 and TRBJ2-1; TRBD2 matches 12 bases. After removal of 7 bases from V and 7 bases from J, the junction contained 8 bases not matched to a gene. Germline V CDR1 and CDR2: MNHNS, SASEGT. CDR3 length equals 15 residues. The CDR3 sequence: CASNPLAGGVNEQFF. In DNA, the CDR3 is TGTGCCAGCAATCCACTAGCGGGAGGTGTAAATGAGCAGTTCTTC.

The J gene is TRBJ2-1, the V gene TRBV5-1; 8 bases agree with TRBD2. V was clipped by 0 bases and J by 7 bases; unmatched bases: 9. CDR3 length: 16 amino acids. CDR1 SGHRS and CDR2 YFSETQ come from the germline V gene. CDR3 nucleotide sequence: TGCGCCAGCAGCTTGGTCGTGCGGGAGGACTATAATGAGCAGTTCTTC. This encodes CASSLVVREDYNEQFF.

The V and J genes are TRBV7-6 and TRBJ1-2; 8 bases are a match to TRBD1. Germline-derived CDR1 and CDR2 are SGHVS and FNYEAQ. The CDR3 runs 14 residues. V was clipped by 5 bases and J by 3 bases; unmatched bases: 5. The DNA of the CDR3 is TGTGCCAGCAGCCCCCAGGGGGCGGACTATGGCTACACCTTC. Encoded protein: CASSPQGADYGYTF. The variable domain in full, with the rest retrieved from reference TRBV7-6 and TRBJ1-2, is GAGVSQSPRYKVTKRGQDVALRCDPISGHVSLYWYRQALGQGPEFLTYFNYEAQQDKSGLPNDRFSAERPEGSISTLTIQRTEQRDSAMYRCASSPQGADYGYTFGSGTRLTVV.

The sample holds one count of this clone. This chain joins TRBV5-6 and TRBJ2-3; 8 bases agree with TRBD1. This CDR3 is 14 amino acids long. Germline V gene lookup returns CDR1 SGHDT and CDR2 YYEEEE. V was pared by 2 bases and J by 8 bases, with 7 bases of the junction left unmatched. The CDR3 DNA follows: TGTGCCAGCAGCTTCGGACAGGGCGATGCTACGCAGTATTTT. Translated, it gives CASSFGQGDATQYF.

V and J are TRBV5-1 and TRBJ2-5; D perhaps matches TRBD2 (6 bases). Germline assignment: CDR1 SGHRS and CDR2 YFSETQ. The CDR3 is 15 amino acids. With 0 bases removed from V and 4 bases from J, the gap between germline ends came to 13 bases. CDR3 residues: CASSLGNGRAETQYF. CDR3 sequence (DNA): TGCGCCAGCAGCTTGGGAAACGGGAGAGCAGAGACCCAGTACTTC.

The chain links TRBV5-7 to TRBJ2-5, with 7 bases lining up with TRBD1. TRBV5-7 has ORF status, its function being uncertain. The CDR3 loop spans 14 amino acids. The V gene end was trimmed by 4 bases and the J gene end by 2 bases; junction bases not matched to a gene: 5. The CDR3 loop is CASSRGQVQETQYF. The CDR3 DNA reads as TGTGCCAGCAGCCGAGGACAGGTTCAAGAGACCCAGTACTTC.

This clone appeared a single time. The chain carries TRBV6-5 and TRBJ2-4, with D hard to call. V was pared by 6 bases and J by 0 bases, with 9 bases between. This CDR3 spans 14 amino acids. Germline V gene sequence: CDR1 MNHEY, CDR2 SVGAGI. The CDR3 here is CASRDILAKNIQYF. In DNA, the CDR3 is TGTGCCAGCAGAGATATCCTAGCCAAAAACATTCAGTACTTC.

J is TRBJ2-1 and V is TRBV7-2; 7 bases line up with TRBD2. V dropped 5 bases and J dropped 7; count of bases not matched to a gene: 2. The CDR3 totals 12 residues. CDR1 and CDR2 from the germline V gene are SGHTA and FQGNSA. As DNA, the CDR3 is TGTGCCAGCAGCGGACTAGTGAATGAGCAGTTCTTC. Its protein is CASSGLVNEQFF.